Below, 5 T cell receptor beta chains from the same sample are listed, as sequenced in a study of control samples from healthy donors and cancer patients. The assay was immunoSEQ multiplex PCR, and TCRdb's table has in-frame clones only and misses some. There are around 170,000 clones in the sample; roughly 92% occur only once, and around 1.5% lies in the top ten. Specimen: blood. The receptors derive from a man aged 25-40 years in good health.

The chain joins TRBV5-1 to TRBJ2-7; 7 nucleotides agree with TRBD2. CDR1 and CDR2 (germline): SGHRS, YFSETQ. The CDR3 has 13 amino acids. Trimming at V came to 4 bases and at J to 1 base, leaving 2 bases not matched to a gene. CDR3 DNA sequence: TGCGCCAGCAGCCCGGGGGGTTCCTACGAGCAGTACTTC. This gives the protein CASSPGGSYEQYF.

This clone was detected only once. The chain joins TRBV15 to TRBJ1-3; D remains unclear. Trimming pared 5 bases from V and 1 base from J, leaving 9 bases between. Germline V gene sequence: CDR1 LNHNV, CDR2 YYDKDF (reference sequence). This CDR3 comprises 14 residues. The CDR3 DNA reads as TGTGCCACCAGCCCCGGGGAATCTGGAAACACCATATATTTT. This translates into CATSPGESGNTIYF.

This chain joins TRBV19 and TRBJ1-5, with D perhaps matching TRBD1 (5 bases). Trimming removed 3 bases at V and 7 bases at J, with 13 bases between. Germline assignment: CDR1 LNHDA and CDR2 SQIVND (reference sequence). CDR3 size: 14 residues. The CDR3: CASSITGVGQPQHF. Written as DNA, the CDR3 is TGTGCCAGTAGTATCACGGGGGTAGGGCAGCCCCAGCATTTT.

The chain links TRBV9 to TRBJ2-2; 8 nucleotides match TRBD2. The germline CDR1 and CDR2 sequences are SGDLS and YYNGEE. The CDR3 is 15 residues long. V shed 0 bases and J 6 bases; nucleotides not matched to a gene: 4. The CDR3 DNA reads as TGTGCCAGCAGCGTAGTGAGCGGGGGAGCCGGGGAGCTGTTTTTT. The encoded protein is CASSVVSGGAGELFF.

This clone was seen just once. The rearrangement uses TRBV19 and TRBJ1-5; a possible D gene is TRBD1 (6 bases). The V end was cut by 8 bases, the J end by 8 bases, with 19 bases between. The CDR3 is 14 residues long. Germline V gene sequence: CDR1 LNHDA, CDR2 SQIVND (reference sequence). The CDR3 loop reads CASFSGDPTEPQHF. The CDR3 DNA reads as TGTGCCAGTTTTTCAGGGGACCCGACGGAGCCCCAGCATTTT. Using reference TRBV19 and TRBJ1-5 for the parts outside the CDR3, the full variable domain is DGGITQSPKYLFRKEGQNVTLSCEQNLNHDAMYWYRQDPGQGLRLIYYSQIVNDFQKGDIAEGYSVSREKKESFPLTVTSAQKNPTAFYLCASFSGDPTEPQHFGDGTRLSIL.